This passage covers 20 T cell receptor beta chains from one sample sequenced in a study of breast tumors, draining lymph nodes, adjacent tissues. TCRdb recomputed calls from the multiplex PCR reads with MiXCR, one row per CDR3 protein. The sample shows some 170,000 distinct CDR3 sequences, 30% to 35% of them seen only once. Axillary draining lymph nodes of breast cancer patients supplied the node samples. Source material: axillary lymph node tissue. These receptors were taken from a female donor with breast cancer. Some clones in this sample may be carry-over from other donors' samples.

This clonotype was counted a single time. Because the CDR3 is missing its conserved closing phenylalanine or tryptophan, this is likely a read error. The V and J genes are TRBV10-1 and TRBJ2-7; D ambiguous. This CDR3 spans 14 amino acids. Germline loops: CDR1 WNHNN, CDR2 SYGVQD (reference sequence). The DNA of the CDR3 is TGCGCCAGCGGTGAGTCGAGTGAGCCCTACGAGCAGTACTCC. Translated: CASGESSEPYEQYS.

With regard to this clonotype: An end of the junction does not agree with germline; a read error may underlie this. The chain is built from TRBV7-9 and TRBJ1-2; D is uncertain. CDR3 length: 14 amino acids. Per the germline V gene, CDR1 is SEHNR and CDR2 is FQNEAQ (reference sequence). The CDR3 loop is CAGSFLLVVKGYTF. CDR3 nucleotides: TGTGCCGGCAGCTTTTTGTTGGTTGTCAAAGGCTACACCTTC.

This clonotype was counted a few times. V is TRBV28 and J is TRBJ2-1, with 7 bases lining up with TRBD2. This CDR3 is built from 16 residues. Germline V gives CDR1 MDHEN, CDR2 SYDVKM. The J segment lost 4 bases and the V segment lost 6 bases, leaving 12 bases of the junction unmatched. CDR3 amino acids: CASRPSRGSKYNEQFF. CDR3 DNA: TGTGCCAGCAGACCCTCCCGCGGGAGTAAATACAATGAGCAGTTCTTC.

V gene TRBV30 combines with J gene TRBJ2-4; D is unclear. V was cut by 2 bases and J by 0 bases, with 8 bases left in between. The CDR3 is 14 amino acids. Germline lookup yields CDR1 GTSNPN and CDR2 SVGIG (reference sequence). The CDR3 DNA reads as TGTGCCTGGAGTTTTCAGTTAGCCAAAAACATTCAGTACTTC. Amino acids: CAWSFQLAKNIQYF.

This clonotype was observed many times. The chain employs TRBV18 and TRBJ2-7; 9 positions agree with TRBD1. This CDR3 spans 15 amino acids. V dropped 4 bases and J dropped 6; count of bases not matched to a gene: 10. Germline CDR1 reads KGHSH; CDR2 reads LQKENI. CDR3 region: CASSRTGTGKREQYF. The CDR3 coding sequence is TGTGCCAGCTCACGGACCGGGACAGGGAAACGCGAGCAGTACTTC.

About this clonotype itself: A much bigger clone sits one base away, suggesting this may be a read error. The chain employs TRBV6-5 and TRBJ2-7, with 12 bases lining up with TRBD1. CDR3 length equals 18 residues. CDR1 is MNHEY and CDR2 is SVGAGI in the germline V gene. CDR3: CASSHSDTGTGGYYEQYF. The DNA of the CDR3 is TGTGCCAGCAGTCACTCGGATACCGGGACAGGGGGCTACTACGAGCAGTACTTC.

This clonotype was counted ten times or more. The chain joins TRBV7-2 to TRBJ2-7; D may match TRBD1 or TRBD2 (6 bases each). Deletions cut 5 bases from V and 3 bases from J, with 17 bases between. The CDR3 consists of 15 residues. Germline lookup yields CDR1 SGHTA and CDR2 FQGNSA. CDR3 protein: CASSLGGGILYEQYF. As DNA, the CDR3 is TGTGCCAGCAGCCTGGGGGGCGGGATTCTCTACGAGCAGTACTTC.

The chain links TRBV18 to TRBJ1-1; 8 bases are a match to TRBD1. Germline CDR1 is KGHSH and CDR2 is LQKENI. The CDR3 covers 13 residues. V trimming: 2 bases; J trimming: 11 bases; junction bases outside the gene matches: 7. The CDR3 sequence is CASSPGQGDVAFF. CDR3 DNA: TGTGCCAGCTCACCAGGACAGGGAGACGTTGCTTTCTTT. Complete variable domain (other parts from reference TRBV18 and TRBJ1-1): NAGVMQNPRHLVRRRGQEARLRCSPMKGHSHVYWYRQLPEEGLKFMVYLQKENIIDESGMPKERFSAEFPKEGPSILRIQQVVRGDSAAYFCASSPGQGDVAFFGQGTRLTVV.

This clonotype was detected many times. The chain carries TRBV2 and TRBJ2-2; 7 bases are a match to TRBD1. Trimming at V came to 6 bases and at J to 5 bases, leaving 6 bases not matched to a gene. The germline V gene encodes CDR1 SNHLY and CDR2 FYNNEI. This CDR3 has 14 residues. The CDR3 protein is CASSGRGRTGELFF. The CDR3 coding sequence is TGTGCCAGCAGCGGCAGGGGGAGAACCGGGGAGCTGTTTTTT.

This clonotype was counted at least ten times. V and J are TRBV6-6 and TRBJ2-3; perhaps D is TRBD1 or TRBD2 (5 bases each). The germline V gene encodes CDR1 MNHNY and CDR2 SVGAGI (reference sequence). V was shortened by 6 bases and J by 0 bases, with 16 bases between the two germline ends. The CDR3 is 16 residues long. The DNA for the CDR3 is TGTGCCAGCAGAAGATCCCGGGACCAAAGCACAGATACGCAGTATTTT. This codes for CASRRSRDQSTDTQYF.

This clonotype was seen repeatedly, ten times or more. The chain combines TRBV18 with TRBJ1-2; D possibly corresponds to TRBD1 (6 bases). There are 13 residues in the CDR3. Trimming took 8 bases from V and 3 from J, leaving 13 bases between them. Germline CDR1 reads KGHSH; CDR2 reads LQKENI. This CDR3 reads CASSPGQHYGYTF. CDR3 bases: TGTGCCAGCAGCCCAGGACAGCACTATGGCTACACCTTC.

The rearrangement uses TRBV29-1 and TRBJ2-5, with D unresolved. Germline values: CDR1 SQVTM, CDR2 ANQGSEA. Trimming took off 5 bases at V and 2 bases at J, with 9 bases between the two ends. The CDR3 length is 12 residues. The DNA for the CDR3 is TGCAGCGTTAAAGGGCAGCAAGAGACCCAGTACTTC. As protein: CSVKGQQETQYF.

V gene TRBV28 combines with J gene TRBJ1-3; D call uncertain. Germline V gene sequence: CDR1 MDHEN, CDR2 SYDVKM. This CDR3 contains 13 residues. Deletions cut 4 bases from V and 6 bases from J, with 10 bases between. In nucleotides, the CDR3 is TGTGCCAGCAGTTGGAACGTGCTAAACACCATATATTTT. Translation: CASSWNVLNTIYF.

This clonotype was seen at least ten times. V and J are TRBV3-2 and TRBJ2-6. TRBV3-2 is recorded as a pseudogene. There are 16 residues in the CDR3. CDR3 sequence: CASSQWVCSGANVLTF. In DNA form, the CDR3 reads TGTGCCAGCAGCCAATGGGTCTGCTCTGGGGCCAACGTCCTGACTTTC.

This clonotype was seen at least ten times. CDR3 protein: CASSLVPNAYDGYTF. In nucleotides, the CDR3 is TGCGCCAGCAGCTTGGTCCCGAATGCCTACGATGGCTACACCTTC. The chain employs TRBV5-1 and TRBJ1-2; D remains ambiguous. The V gene lost 0 bases and the J gene lost 6 bases, with 15 bases spanning the gap. Germline V lookup: CDR1 SGHRS, CDR2 YFSETQ. The CDR3 loop spans 15 amino acids. The full variable domain, completed using reference TRBV5-1 and TRBJ1-2, is KAGVTQTPRYLIKTRGQQVTLSCSPISGHRSVSWYQQTPGQGLQFLFEYFSETQRNKGNFPGRFSGRQFSNSRSEMNVSTLELGDSALYLCASSLVPNAYDGYTFGSGTRLTVV.

Many counts were recorded for this clonotype. The CDR3 DNA reads TGCAGCGTTGAAGGGACTAGCGGGGGAAATACAGATACGCAGTATTTT. Its protein product is CSVEGTSGGNTDTQYF. The V gene is TRBV29-1, the J gene TRBJ2-3, with TRBD2 matching 13 bases. Trimming cost V 1 base and J 3 bases; bases outside gene matches: 4. CDR1 SQVTM and CDR2 ANQGSEA come from the germline V gene. The CDR3 sequence is 16 residues long.

This clonotype was seen many times. The chain uses TRBV28 and TRBJ1-6; a weak D match, TRBD1 (5 bases). There are 16 residues in the CDR3. Germline CDR1 MDHEN, CDR2 SYDVKM. V shed 7 bases and J shed 5 bases, with 18 bases lying between them. CDR3 nucleotide sequence: TGTGCCAGCACCAAGTTTATTTCGGGGGATAATTCACCCCTCCACTTT. Residues: CASTKFISGDNSPLHF.

This clonotype was counted at least ten times. The chain uses TRBV12-3 or TRBV12-4 and TRBJ2-1, with unresolved D. The CDR3 runs to 13 residues. Trimming removed 6 bases at V and 13 bases at J, with 19 bases between. The CDR3 is CASRSMTPNFQFF. The CDR3, as DNA: TGTGCCAGCAGATCGATGACCCCGAACTTCCAGTTCTTC.

This clonotype was counted many times. This chain uses TRBV20-1 with TRBJ2-7; 10 nucleotides match TRBD2. V shed 6 bases, J shed 0 bases, and the junction held 11 bases outside the gene matches. The CDR3 is made up of 16 amino acids. Germline-derived CDR1 and CDR2 are DFQATT and SNEGSKA (reference sequence). In nucleotides, the CDR3 is TGCAGTGCCCCCCCGGATAGCGGGGGGTCCTCCTACGAGCAGTACTTC. Translated: CSAPPDSGGSSYEQYF.

This clonotype was picked up a small number of times. The chain joins TRBV9 to TRBJ1-1; no clear D gene. The CDR3 consists of 13 residues. Germline lookup yields CDR1 SGDLS and CDR2 YYNGEE. Trimming stripped 0 bases from V and 3 bases from J, with 6 bases between. The CDR3 sequence is CASSVGIYTEAFF. The CDR3 DNA reads TGTGCCAGCAGCGTAGGGATCTACACTGAAGCTTTCTTT.